These 26 T cell receptor beta chains came from one sample sequenced in a study of T-cell reconstitution after alpha-beta-depleted transplantation in children. Construction of the TCRbeta library involved unique molecular identifiers. TCRdb reprocessed the PCR reads via MiXCR and lists one record per CDR3 protein. Of about 47,000 distinct CDR3 sequences detected, approximately 52% appear once; the ten largest clones hold 35% to 45%. Here the sequenced sample was peripheral blood, taken before TCRalphabeta/CD19-depleted stem cell transplant. Every receptor here comes from a boy less than two years old with SCID, due to receive a stem cell transplant.

In the case of this clonotype: At one boundary the junction diverges from the germline segment, which might be a read error. The chain recombines TRBV6-5 with TRBJ1-2, with D possibly TRBD1 on 6 matching bases. CDR3 length: 14 amino acids. Germline V gene sequence: CDR1 MNHEY, CDR2 SVGAGI. CDR3 in DNA: TGTGCCAGCAGTTACCTTAGGACAGCCCGCCCATCCGCCTTC. Amino acid sequence: CASSYLRTARPSAF.

The J gene is TRBJ2-7, the V gene TRBV5-1, with TRBD1 identical over 9 bases. The V segment lost 3 bases and the J segment 0 bases; nucleotides outside the gene matches: 13. Germline assignment: CDR1 SGHRS and CDR2 YFSETQ. The CDR3 runs to 18 residues. CDR3 in amino acids: CASSWTGALRVLSYEQYF. Written as DNA, the CDR3 is TGCGCCAGCAGCTGGACAGGGGCCCTACGGGTCCTCTCCTACGAGCAGTACTTC.

The chain recombines TRBV9 with TRBJ2-1; 7 bases line up with TRBD1. This CDR3 comprises 14 residues. Germline V CDR1 and CDR2: SGDLS, YYNGEE. Trimming at V came to 4 bases and at J to 4 bases, leaving 5 bases not matched to a gene. The CDR3 DNA follows: TGTGCCAGCAGCCCGGACAGGATTTACAATGAGCAGTTCTTC. Amino acids: CASSPDRIYNEQFF.

Only a few counts were recorded for this clonotype. The chain links TRBV4-2 to TRBJ2-5; TRBD2 matches at 16 bases. After removal of 0 bases from V and 2 bases from J, the junction contained 3 bases not matched to a gene. Germline-derived CDR1 and CDR2 are LGHNA and YNFKEQ. CDR3 length: 18 residues. The CDR3 DNA reads TGTGCCAGCAGCCAAGATGGGACTAGCGGGGGGGGACAAGAGACCCAGTACTTC. Encoded protein: CASSQDGTSGGGQETQYF.

This clonotype was observed once. The rearrangement links TRBV4-3 to TRBJ2-6; D may be TRBD1 (6 bases). Trimming removed 0 bases from V and 4 bases from J, with 13 bases in between. In germline, CDR1 is LGHNA, CDR2 YSLEER. The CDR3 is made up of 17 amino acids. CDR3 in DNA: TGCGCCAGCAGCCAAGATAGGGCAGGGACAGGGGCCAACGTCCTGACTTTC. Translated: CASSQDRAGTGANVLTF.

The V gene is TRBV6-5, the J gene TRBJ2-7; 9 bases agree with TRBD2. CDR1 and CDR2 from the germline V gene are MNHEY and SVGAGI. CDR3 length: 14 residues. V shed 3 bases and J 3 bases; nucleotides not matched to a gene: 3. The CDR3: CASSYSGGLYEQYF. As DNA, the CDR3 is TGTGCCAGCAGTTATAGCGGGGGCCTCTACGAGCAGTACTTC.

This chain links TRBV12-5 with TRBJ2-7; no clear D. V lost 7 bases to trimming and J lost 2 bases, with 12 bases between them. From germline, CDR1 is LGHNT and CDR2 FRNRAP. The length of the CDR3 is 13 residues. The CDR3 region is CASAVGLAYEQYF. Here the CDR3 DNA reads TGTGCTAGTGCCGTAGGTCTAGCCTACGAGCAGTACTTC.

CDR3 region: CASSESAGGEETQYF. CDR3 nucleotide sequence: TGTGCCAGCAGTGAGTCAGCGGGGGGAGAAGAGACCCAGTACTTC. The chain carries TRBV6-4 and TRBJ2-5, with 9 bases lining up with TRBD2. Germline V lookup: CDR1 MRHNA, CDR2 SNTAGT. This CDR3 contains 15 residues. Losses at the gene ends were 3 bases for V and 3 bases for J; bases not matched to a gene: 5.

This clonotype appeared many times. The gene calls are TRBV20-1 and TRBJ1-2; TRBD1 might be the D (6 bases). Trimming shortened V by 6 bases and J by 2 bases, and 13 bases separated the two germline ends. The CDR3 length is 13 residues. Germline V gives CDR1 DFQATT, CDR2 SNEGSKA (reference sequence). CDR3 in DNA: TGCAGTGCCCCTGAAGGGGGAAACTATGGCTACACCTTC. It yields the protein CSAPEGGNYGYTF.

About this clonotype: One junction end does not reproduce the germline sequence, and a read error may be involved. This chain's CDR3 is CASSEGRPSF. The CDR3 DNA sequence: TGTGCCAGCAGTGAGGGAAGGCCTAGCTTC. The V gene is TRBV25-1, the J gene TRBJ1-2; D is unclear. Germline V gives CDR1 MGHDK, CDR2 SYGVNS. This CDR3 region has 10 residues.

This clonotype occurred a few times. The rearrangement joins TRBV6-5 to TRBJ2-3; 12 nucleotides align to TRBD2. Germline CDR1 and CDR2: MNHEY and SVGAGI. After removal of 2 bases from V and 0 bases from J, the junction contained 6 bases not matched to a gene. CDR3 size: 18 residues. The CDR3 reads CASSYRLAGGLSTDTQYF. CDR3 nucleotide sequence: TGTGCCAGCAGTTACCGCCTAGCGGGGGGGTTGAGCACAGATACGCAGTATTTT.

This clonotype was seen a handful of times. V is TRBV4-1 and J is TRBJ2-4; D may be TRBD1 (5 bases). Germline V gene data show CDR1 as MGHRA and CDR2 as YSYEKL. The V end lost 0 bases, the J end lost 11 bases, and 11 bases lay between the germline ends. The CDR3 has 13 residues. Written as DNA, the CDR3 is TGCGCCAGCAGCCAAGACCAGGACAACGTTCAGTACTTC. It encodes CASSQDQDNVQYF.

The gene calls are TRBV5-6 and TRBJ2-5; no firm D call. CDR3 length: 14 amino acids. Germline loops: CDR1 SGHDT, CDR2 YYEEEE. The V end lost 0 bases, the J end lost 2 bases, and 8 bases lay between the germline ends. In DNA form, the CDR3 reads TGTGCCAGCAGCTTGGAGGCCAGACAAGAGACCCAGTACTTC. This gives the protein CASSLEARQETQYF.

The chain carries TRBV15 and TRBJ2-1; 9 nucleotides match TRBD2. The junction had 3 bases not matched to a gene; V was cut back by 9 bases and J by 3 bases. The CDR3 is made up of 13 amino acids. CDR1 is LNHNV, CDR2 YYDKDF, per germline (reference sequence). The CDR3 sequence: CATRLAVYNEQFF. In nucleotides, the CDR3 is TGTGCCACTCGACTAGCGGTCTACAATGAGCAGTTCTTC.

This clonotype was counted ten times or more. This sequence joins TRBV4-3 and TRBJ2-1, with TRBD1 matching 8 bases. CDR1 is LGHNA and CDR2 is YSLEER in the germline V gene. The CDR3 length is 16 residues. V was pared by 3 bases and J by 1 base, with 5 bases of the junction left unmatched. In DNA, the CDR3 is TGCGCCAGCAGCCACGGACAGGGTCGGTCCTACAATGAGCAGTTCTTC. As protein: CASSHGQGRSYNEQFF.

The V gene is TRBV20-1, the J gene TRBJ2-1, with TRBD2 matching 8 bases. V lost 0 bases and J lost 5; bases outside the gene matches: 24. This CDR3 contains 21 residues. Germline V gives CDR1 DFQATT, CDR2 SNEGSKA (reference sequence). The CDR3 coding sequence is TGCAGTGCTAGAGACTTAGAGTTGGAGGGTTGGACTAGCCGACTACACAATGAGCAGTTCTTC. It is translated as CSARDLELEGWTSRLHNEQFF.

This clonotype was detected only a few times. The rearrangement links TRBV5-1 to TRBJ1-1; tentative D call: TRBD1 (6 bases). This CDR3 contains 15 residues. Trimming cost V 2 bases and J 0 bases, with 11 bases left between them. Germline V lookup: CDR1 SGHRS, CDR2 YFSETQ. CDR3: CASSFRQDLNTEAFF. The CDR3 bases are TGCGCCAGCAGCTTTAGACAGGACCTGAACACTGAAGCTTTCTTT.

This clonotype was picked up many times. V usage is TRBV20-1 and J usage is TRBJ2-5; possible D gene TRBD1, 5 bases. CDR3 length: 11 amino acids. Germline CDR1 and CDR2: DFQATT and SNEGSKA (reference sequence). Between the trimmed V and J ends, which lost 7 bases and 2 bases, there was a span of 8 bases. In nucleotides, the CDR3 is TGCAGTGGGCACAGGCAAGAGACCCAGTACTTC. This gives the protein CSGHRQETQYF.

The J gene is TRBJ2-7, the V gene TRBV7-9; either TRBD1 or TRBD2 may fit D (6 bases each). Looked up from germline, CDR1 is SEHNR and CDR2 is FQNEAQ (reference sequence). The CDR3 contains 14 residues. V lost 0 bases, J lost 4 bases, and 10 bases lay in between. The CDR3 DNA is TGTGCCAGCAGCTTAGCTGGAGGGGGATACGAGCAGTACTTC. Translation gives CASSLAGGGYEQYF. The full variable domain, with the rest looked up from reference TRBV7-9 and TRBJ2-7, is DTGVSQNPRHKITKRGQNVTFRCDPISEHNRLYWYRQTLGQGPEFLTYFQNEAQLEKSRLLSDRFSAERPKGSFSTLEIQRTEQGDSAMYLCASSLAGGGYEQYFGPGTRLTVT.

This sequence joins TRBV5-6 and TRBJ1-1; TRBD1 is a possible D gene (6 bases). Trimming cost V 6 bases and J 11 bases, with 20 bases left between them. Germline CDR1 and CDR2: SGHDT and YYEEEE. This CDR3 comprises 13 residues. The CDR3 loop reads CASTPRNRDVAFF. The CDR3 nucleotides are TGTGCCAGCACCCCCCGAAACAGGGACGTGGCTTTCTTT.

The chain recombines TRBV29-1 with TRBJ2-2, with 8 positions matching TRBD1. Trimming removed 6 bases from V and 0 bases from J; junction bases left unmatched: 3. This CDR3 has 14 residues. In germline, CDR1 is SQVTM, CDR2 ANQGSEA. As DNA, the CDR3 is TGCAGCGTCAGGGGGCATTCGAACACCGGGGAGCTGTTTTTT. The encoded protein is CSVRGHSNTGELFF.

J is TRBJ2-7 and V is TRBV28; 9 bases map to TRBD1. There are 16 residues in the CDR3. The germline V gene encodes CDR1 MDHEN and CDR2 SYDVKM. J was trimmed by 2 bases and V by 6 bases; bases with no gene match: 11. DNA for the CDR3: TGTGCCAGCAGCTCCGCGGGGGACAGGGACCCCTACGAGCAGTACTTC. Its translation: CASSSAGDRDPYEQYF.

J is TRBJ2-3 and V is TRBV20-1; possibly TRBD1 for D (6 bases). Trimming took 3 bases from V and 1 from J, leaving 11 bases between them. Germline V gene sequence: CDR1 DFQATT, CDR2 SNEGSKA (reference sequence). This CDR3 is 14 amino acids long. This chain's CDR3 is CSARDREGTDTQYF. The DNA of the CDR3 is TGCAGTGCTAGGGACAGAGAAGGCACAGATACGCAGTATTTT.

This chain uses TRBV5-1 with TRBJ2-6; 10 bases line up with TRBD1. CDR3 length: 18 residues. CDR1 and CDR2 from the germline V gene are SGHRS and YFSETQ. The junction had 9 bases not matched to a gene; V was cut back by 2 bases and J by 4 bases. CDR3 sequence reads: CASSLGQGDISGANVLTF. CDR3 in DNA: TGCGCCAGCAGCTTAGGACAGGGGGATATCTCAGGGGCCAACGTCCTGACTTTC. The entire variable domain, with the rest obtained from reference TRBV5-1 and TRBJ2-6, is as follows: KAGVTQTPRYLIKTRGQQVTLSCSPISGHRSVSWYQQTPGQGLQFLFEYFSETQRNKGNFPGRFSGRQFSNSRSEMNVSTLELGDSALYLCASSLGQGDISGANVLTFGAGSRLTVL.

This clonotype has a handful of counts. The rearrangement links TRBV29-1 to TRBJ1-3, with TRBD1 identical over 8 bases. The CDR3 loop spans 18 amino acids. The V and J ends lost 4 bases and 0 bases, in that order; junction bases with no gene match: 14. In germline, CDR1 is SQVTM, CDR2 ANQGSEA. The CDR3 sequence is CSVGGGPGGPSSGNTIYF. The DNA of the CDR3 is TGCAGCGTTGGGGGTGGTCCAGGGGGCCCTTCCTCTGGAAACACCATATATTTT.

The rearrangement joins TRBV6-2 or TRBV6-3 to TRBJ2-3, with TRBD2 matching 9 bases. This CDR3 has 13 residues. Germline CDR1 is MNHEY and CDR2 is SVGEGT. V was clipped by 11 bases and J by 3 bases; unmatched bases: 6. The CDR3 nucleotides are TGTGCCGGTTCTAGCGGGGAGACAGATACGCAGTATTTT. Its protein product is CAGSSGETDTQYF.